The 10 T cell receptor beta chains below come from one sample, sequenced in a study of cytomegalovirus exposure and HLA in healthy donors. Assay: immunoSEQ multiplex PCR; the TCRdb copy retains only in-frame clones and omits some. The repertoire consists of some 170,000 clones, with approximately 88% occurring once and the leading ten covering roughly a tenth. Specimen: PBMCs. These TCRs come from a man in his thirties or forties in good health and CMV-seropositive.

This sequence joins TRBV5-1 and TRBJ2-5; 9 nucleotides match TRBD2. The germline V gene encodes CDR1 SGHRS and CDR2 YFSETQ. The CDR3 sequence is 16 residues long. Germline trimming cut 4 bases from V and 2 bases from J; bases unmatched to any gene: 9. The CDR3 is CASSPMVAGGQETQYF. The CDR3 DNA reads TGCGCCAGCAGCCCCATGGTGGCGGGGGGGCAAGAGACCCAGTACTTC. Using reference TRBV5-1 and TRBJ2-5 for the parts outside the CDR3, the full variable domain is KAGVTQTPRYLIKTRGQQVTLSCSPISGHRSVSWYQQTPGQGLQFLFEYFSETQRNKGNFPGRFSGRQFSNSRSEMNVSTLELGDSALYLCASSPMVAGGQETQYFGPGTRLLVL.

V and J are TRBV5-1 and TRBJ2-2, with D perhaps TRBD1 (6 bases). V was pared by 1 base and J by 6 bases, with 10 bases between. CDR3 length: 14 amino acids. The germline CDR1 and CDR2 sequences are SGHRS and YFSETQ. As DNA, the CDR3 is TGCGCCAGCAGCTTGACAGGGCCCCCCGGGGAGCTGTTTTTT. Translation gives CASSLTGPPGELFF.

The chain has TRBV19 and TRBJ2-7; TRBD1 matches at 9 bases. Germline values: CDR1 LNHDA, CDR2 SQIVND (reference sequence). Trimming removed 5 bases from V and 3 bases from J; junction bases left unmatched: 8. This CDR3 region has 15 residues. The CDR3 reads CASSDRDRDGYEQYF. In nucleotides, the CDR3 is TGTGCCAGTAGTGACCGGGACAGGGACGGCTACGAGCAGTACTTC.

The chain carries TRBV4-2 and TRBJ2-5; 10 positions match TRBD2. The CDR3 runs to 15 residues. J lost 3 bases, V lost 1 base, and 2 bases had no gene match. The germline V gene has CDR1 LGHNA and CDR2 YNFKEQ. The CDR3 region has the DNA TGTGCCAGCAGCCAAGGCAGCGGGAGGGAAGAGACCCAGTACTTC. Translating gives CASSQGSGREETQYF.

This chain connects TRBV9 to TRBJ2-7, with TRBD1 matching 10 bases. The trim removed 0 bases at V and 3 bases at J, leaving 3 bases unmatched. The length of the CDR3 is 15 residues. Germline lookup yields CDR1 SGDLS and CDR2 YYNGEE. CDR3 protein: CASSVAGQGGYEQYF. CDR3 nucleotide sequence: TGTGCCAGCAGCGTAGCTGGACAGGGGGGCTACGAGCAGTACTTC. The full variable domain, in which reference TRBV9 and TRBJ2-7 provide the parts outside the CDR3, is DSGVTQTPKHLITATGQRVTLRCSPRSGDLSVYWYQQSLDQGLQFLIQYYNGEERAKGNILERFSAQQFPDLHSELNLSSLELGDSALYFCASSVAGQGGYEQYFGPGTRLTVT.

The J gene is TRBJ2-1, the V gene TRBV7-2, with 8 bases aligning to TRBD2. Germline lookup yields CDR1 SGHTA and CDR2 FQGNSA. Germline trimming cut 6 bases from V and 4 bases from J; bases unmatched to any gene: 5. The CDR3 extends over 14 amino acids. CDR3 bases: TGTGCCAGCAGGGCGCCTAGCGGGTACAATGAGCAGTTCTTC. This gives the protein CASRAPSGYNEQFF.

This chain links TRBV7-3 with TRBJ2-5, with TRBD2 identical over 12 bases. Trimming took 4 bases from V and 5 from J; bases not matched to a gene: 5. The germline CDR1 and CDR2 sequences are SGHTA and FQGTGA. The CDR3 sequence is 15 residues long. The CDR3 bases are TGTGCCAGCAGCTCGTATGGACTAGCGGGGGAGACCCAGTACTTC. Encoded protein: CASSSYGLAGETQYF.

This rearrangement joins TRBV19 to TRBJ2-1; 7 bases are shared with TRBD2. With 1 base clipped from V and 2 bases from J, the junction kept 8 bases outside the gene matches. CDR1 and CDR2 from the germline V gene are LNHDA and SQIVND (reference sequence). The CDR3 covers 17 residues. CDR3 sequence reads: CASSIAAAGIAYNEQFF. The DNA for the CDR3 is TGTGCCAGTAGTATAGCCGCAGCGGGAATCGCCTACAATGAGCAGTTCTTC. Filled out from reference TRBV19 and TRBJ2-1, the complete variable domain reads DGGITQSPKYLFRKEGQNVTLSCEQNLNHDAMYWYRQDPGQGLRLIYYSQIVNDFQKGDIAEGYSVSREKKESFPLTVTSAQKNPTAFYLCASSIAAAGIAYNEQFFGPGTRLTVL.

The CDR3 loop reads CASSQQGVSYEQYF. CDR3 DNA: TGTGCCAGCAGTCAACAGGGGGTCTCCTACGAGCAGTACTTC. The V and J genes are TRBV6-5 and TRBJ2-7; TRBD1 matches at 8 bases. Germline CDR1 reads MNHEY; CDR2 reads SVGAGI. The CDR3 length is 14 residues. V shed 5 bases and J 0 bases; nucleotides not matched to a gene: 3.

The chain combines TRBV27 with TRBJ1-2, with D uncertain. V lost 8 bases to trimming and J lost 2 bases, with 12 bases between them. This CDR3 contains 13 residues. The germline V gene encodes CDR1 MNHEY and CDR2 SMNVEV (reference sequence). The CDR3: CASWRGRNYGYTF. The CDR3 DNA follows: TGTGCCAGCTGGCGGGGTCGCAACTATGGCTACACCTTC.